This T cell receptor (beta chain) was identified in a study of long-term antiretroviral therapy in people with HIV. The assay used was immunoSEQ (version v3.0), run at survey level. Method: immunoSEQ multiplex PCR; TCRdb's copy keeps in-frame clones and lacks some. The sample yields about 30,000 clones, about 85% seen once. CDR1 and CDR2 from the germline V gene are SGHNT and YENEEA. This CDR3 comprises 15 residues. Trimming pared 5 bases from V and 2 bases from J, leaving 16 bases between. The V and J genes are TRBV11-3 and TRBJ2-7; TRBD1 is a possible D gene (6 bases). Here the sequenced sample was unsorted PBMCs, taken 3 years after starting antiretroviral therapy. The sequence derives from a man between 35 and 55 years old with HIV. In DNA form, the CDR3 reads TGTGCCAGCAGCAAAGCGAGGTGGGGGCCCTACGAGCAGTACTTC. The encoded protein is CASSKARWGPYEQYF.